This is a list of T cell receptor beta chains from one sample in a study of shared clonotypes between healthy human individuals. TCRdb's copy holds only in-frame clones and misses some; the assay was immunoSEQ multiplex PCR. The sample holds approximately 1.4 million clones, 98% seen once. Input material: naive CD4+ T cells sorted from blood. Receptors originate from a man aged 25-45 years in good health. The CDR3 runs from the conserved cysteine through the conserved F or W. The D gene is left open where the match is weak. Only some rows state a clone size, as once, few, many or a class for expanded clones.

NA	TRBV6-5	TRBJ2-1	NA	CASHRVYNEQFF	TGTGCCAGCCACAGGGTATACAATGAGCAGTTCTTC
NA	TRBV2	TRBJ1-1	NA	CASSLRGTNTEAFF	TGTGCCAGCAGCTTGCGGGGGACGAACACTGAAGCTTTCTTT
NA	TRBV14	TRBJ1-1	NA	CASSLRTPDTGEAFF	TGTGCCAGCAGCCTGAGGACACCCGACACCGGCGAAGCTTTCTTT
NA	TRBV19	TRBJ2-3	TRBD2	CASRWGVAGGADTQYF	TGTGCCAGTAGGTGGGGGGTAGCGGGAGGGGCAGATACGCAGTATTTT
NA	TRBV28	TRBJ1-1	NA	CASTRWTGDTEAFF	TGTGCCAGCACCCGTTGGACGGGGGACACTGAAGCTTTCTTT
NA	TRBV5-1	TRBJ2-1	NA	CASSYDSLAYNEQFF	TGCGCCAGCAGCTACGACTCTCTAGCGTACAATGAGCAGTTCTTC
NA	TRBV2	TRBJ2-2	NA	CASRVQSGTGELFF	TGTGCCAGCAGAGTGCAATCGGGCACCGGGGAGCTGTTTTTT
NA	TRBV2	TRBJ2-7	TRBD2	CASSEGLAGYYEQYF	TGTGCCAGCAGTGAAGGGCTAGCGGGATACTACGAGCAGTACTTC
NA	TRBV5-1	TRBJ2-6	NA	CASSPGAPGSGANVLTF	TGCGCCAGCAGCCCCGGGGCCCCAGGGTCTGGGGCCAACGTCCTGACTTTC
NA	TRBV7-2	TRBJ2-2	NA	CASSLSSGRTGELFF	TGTGCCAGCAGCTTATCATCAGGGAGAACCGGGGAGCTGTTTTTT
once	TRBV10-3	TRBJ2-2	NA	CAIRGNLHYTGELFF	TGTGCCATCAGGGGCAACCTCCACTACACCGGGGAGCTGTTTTTT
NA	TRBV20-1	TRBJ1-1	NA	CSASGTEAFF	TGCAGTGCTAGTGGCACTGAAGCTTTCTTT
NA	TRBV10-3	TRBJ2-5	TRBD2	CAISNGLAGAAETQYF	TGTGCCATCAGCAACGGACTAGCGGGAGCAGCAGAGACCCAGTACTTC
NA	TRBV29-1	TRBJ2-7	NA	CSVCEWDGYYEQYF	TGCAGCGTTTGCGAGTGGGACGGATACTACGAGCAGTACTTC
NA	TRBV10-2	TRBJ2-7	TRBD2	CASNPLAVLSYEQYF	TGCGCCAGCAATCCCCTAGCGGTCCTCTCCTACGAGCAGTACTTC
NA	TRBV11-2	TRBJ2-7	NA	CASSFTGRDYEQYF	TGTGCCAGCAGCTTTACAGGGCGGGACTACGAGCAGTACTTC
NA	TRBV5-4	TRBJ2-2	NA	CASSLNRVGGELFF	TGTGCCAGCAGCTTAAACAGGGTTGGCGGGGAGCTGTTTTTT
NA	TRBV28	TRBJ2-7	TRBD2	CASSQRSVSGRNYYEQYF	TGTGCCAGCAGCCAAAGGTCCGTTAGCGGGAGGAACTATTACGAGCAGTACTTC
NA	TRBV27	TRBJ2-6	TRBD1	CASSLETGAGANVLTF	TGTGCCAGCAGTTTAGAGACAGGGGCCGGGGCCAACGTCCTGACTTTC
NA	TRBV29-1	TRBJ1-4	TRBD1	CSVGHRGGSEKLFF	TGCAGCGTTGGCCACAGGGGGGGCAGTGAAAAACTGTTTTTT
NA	TRBV9	TRBJ2-3	NA	CASSPRLGGIDPQYF	TGTGCCAGCAGCCCCAGACTAGGAGGGATCGACCCGCAGTATTTT
NA	TRBV4-2	TRBJ2-1	TRBD2	CASSQGTGTSGRNEQFF	TGTGCCAGCAGCCAAGGGACCGGGACTAGCGGGCGGAATGAGCAGTTCTTC
NA	TRBV7-8	TRBJ1-2	TRBD1	CASSLDRGNYGYTF	TGTGCCAGCAGCTTAGACAGGGGTAACTATGGCTACACCTTC
once	TRBV5-1	TRBJ2-5	NA	CASSSGGGQETQYF	TGCGCCAGCAGCTCCGGAGGGGGACAAGAGACCCAGTACTTC
NA	TRBV7-8	TRBJ2-5	NA	CASSPNRDQETQYF	TGTGCCAGCAGCCCCAACAGGGATCAAGAGACCCAGTACTTC
NA	TRBV28	TRBJ1-5	NA	CASKRDVGNQPQHF	TGTGCCAGCAAGAGGGACGTGGGCAATCAGCCCCAGCATTTT
NA	TRBV5-4	TRBJ2-3	NA	CASSFRSGGADTQYF	TGTGCCAGCAGCTTTCGTAGCGGAGGGGCAGATACGCAGTATTTT
NA	TRBV5-5	TRBJ2-3	NA	CASSLVQGGDTQYF	TGTGCCAGCAGCTTGGTACAGGGCGGAGATACGCAGTATTTT